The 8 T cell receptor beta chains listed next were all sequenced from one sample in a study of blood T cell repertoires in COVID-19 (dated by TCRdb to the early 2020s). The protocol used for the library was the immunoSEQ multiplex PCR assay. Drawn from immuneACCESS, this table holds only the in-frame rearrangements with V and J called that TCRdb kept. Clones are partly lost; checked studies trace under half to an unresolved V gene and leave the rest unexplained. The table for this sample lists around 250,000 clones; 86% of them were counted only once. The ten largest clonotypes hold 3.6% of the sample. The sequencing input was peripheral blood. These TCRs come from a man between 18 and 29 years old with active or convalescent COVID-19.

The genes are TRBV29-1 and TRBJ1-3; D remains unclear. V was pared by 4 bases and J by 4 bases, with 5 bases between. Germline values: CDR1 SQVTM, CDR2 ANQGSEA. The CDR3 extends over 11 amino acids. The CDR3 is CSVVQGNTIYF. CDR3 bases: TGCAGCGTTGTACAGGGAAACACCATATATTTT.

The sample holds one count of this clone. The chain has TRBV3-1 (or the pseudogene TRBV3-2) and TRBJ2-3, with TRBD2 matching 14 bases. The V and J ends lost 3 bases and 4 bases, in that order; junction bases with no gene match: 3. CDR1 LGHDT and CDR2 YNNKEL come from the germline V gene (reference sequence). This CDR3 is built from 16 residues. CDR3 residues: CASSQGLAGVSDTQYF. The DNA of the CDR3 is TGTGCCAGCAGCCAGGGACTAGCGGGAGTGTCAGATACGCAGTATTTT.

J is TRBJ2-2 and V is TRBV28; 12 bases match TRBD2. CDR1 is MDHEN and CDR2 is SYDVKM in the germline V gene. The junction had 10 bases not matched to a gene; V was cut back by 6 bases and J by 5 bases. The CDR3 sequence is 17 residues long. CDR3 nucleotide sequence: TGTGCCAGCAGGGGACTAGCGGGCAAAGACGGGACCGGGGAGCTGTTTTTT. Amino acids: CASRGLAGKDGTGELFF.

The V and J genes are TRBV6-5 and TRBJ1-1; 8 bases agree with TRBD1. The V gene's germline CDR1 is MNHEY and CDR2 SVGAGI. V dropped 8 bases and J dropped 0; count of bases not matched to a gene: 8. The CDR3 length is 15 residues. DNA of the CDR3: TGTGCCAGCTTCAGGGGACAGGCCATGAACACTGAAGCTTTCTTT. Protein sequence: CASFRGQAMNTEAFF.

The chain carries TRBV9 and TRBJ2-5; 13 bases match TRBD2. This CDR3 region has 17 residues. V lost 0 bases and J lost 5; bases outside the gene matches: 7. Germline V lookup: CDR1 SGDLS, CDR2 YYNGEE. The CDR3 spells CASSVAPLLAGGETQYF. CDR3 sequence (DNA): TGTGCCAGCAGCGTAGCTCCTTTACTAGCGGGAGGGGAGACCCAGTACTTC.

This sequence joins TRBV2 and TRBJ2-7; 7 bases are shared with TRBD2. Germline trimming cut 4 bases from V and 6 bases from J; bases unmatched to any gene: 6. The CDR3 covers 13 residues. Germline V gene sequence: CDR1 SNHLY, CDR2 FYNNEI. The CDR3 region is CASSGTSWGEQYF. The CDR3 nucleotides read TGTGCCAGCAGTGGGACTAGTTGGGGCGAGCAGTACTTC.

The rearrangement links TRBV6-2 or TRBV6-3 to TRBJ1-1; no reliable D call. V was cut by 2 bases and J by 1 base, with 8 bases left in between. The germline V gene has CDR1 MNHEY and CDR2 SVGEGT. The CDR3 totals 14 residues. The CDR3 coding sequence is TGTGCCAGCAGTTACGATTTCGGGAACACTGAAGCTTTCTTT. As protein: CASSYDFGNTEAFF.

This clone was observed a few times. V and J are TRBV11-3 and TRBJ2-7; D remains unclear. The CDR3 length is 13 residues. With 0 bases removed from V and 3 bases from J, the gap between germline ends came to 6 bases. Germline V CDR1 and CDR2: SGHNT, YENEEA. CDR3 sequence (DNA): TGTGCCAGCAGCTTAGACACTCTCTACGAGCAGTACTTC. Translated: CASSLDTLYEQYF.